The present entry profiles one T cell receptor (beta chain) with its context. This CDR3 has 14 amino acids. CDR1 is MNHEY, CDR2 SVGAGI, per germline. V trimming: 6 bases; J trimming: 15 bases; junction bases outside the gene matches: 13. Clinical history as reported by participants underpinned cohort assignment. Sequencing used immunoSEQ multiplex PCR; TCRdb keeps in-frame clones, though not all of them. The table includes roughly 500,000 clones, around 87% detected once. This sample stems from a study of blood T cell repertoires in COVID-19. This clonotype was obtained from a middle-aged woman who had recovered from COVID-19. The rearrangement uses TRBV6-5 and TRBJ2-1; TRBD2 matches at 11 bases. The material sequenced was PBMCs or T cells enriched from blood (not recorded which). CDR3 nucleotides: TGTGCCAGCAGCTCAACTAGCGGGAGAAGGTTTTGGTTCTTC. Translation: CASSSTSGRRFWFF.